This T cell receptor (beta chain) was identified in a study of cytomegalovirus exposure and HLA in healthy donors. Vbeta (60) and Jbeta (13) primers were used in the PCR. Sequencing used immunoSEQ multiplex PCR; TCRdb keeps in-frame clones, though not all of them. The table lists about 200,000 clones, with about 0.74% in the top ten. Sequencing was performed on PBMCs. The clonotype originates from a boy younger than 18 in good health and CMV-seronegative.

The CDR3 nucleotides are TGTGCCAGCAGCGTCGACGGAGCTAGGCGAGAGACCCAGTACTTC. This sequence encodes CASSVDGARRETQYF. The rearrangement joins TRBV5-4 to TRBJ2-5; D remains unclear. V dropped 4 bases and J dropped 4 bases, with 17 bases sitting between them. The CDR3 contains 15 residues. The germline V gene has CDR1 SGHNT and CDR2 YYREEE (reference sequence).